What follows are 27 T cell receptor beta chains derived from one specimen sequenced in a study of T-cell reconstitution after alpha-beta-depleted transplantation in children. For TCRbeta, the library was prepared with unique molecular identifiers. TCRdb re-derived calls from the PCR reads in MiXCR, one entry per CDR3 protein. The data show approximately 500,000 distinct CDR3 sequences, with about 11% seen just once and around 2% held by the top ten. Sequencing used PBMCs, obtained before TCRalphabeta/CD19-depleted stem cell transplant. The source is a child aged 2 to 10 with inherited bone marrow failure, due to receive a stem cell transplant.

This clonotype was picked up many times. The chain employs TRBV5-1 and TRBJ2-1, with D tentatively TRBD2 (6 bases). The CDR3 spans 16 residues. The germline CDR1 and CDR2 sequences are SGHRS and YFSETQ. Trimming removed 0 bases at V and 5 bases at J, with 15 bases between. The CDR3 protein is CASSLGPGVINNEQFF. DNA of the CDR3: TGCGCCAGCAGCTTGGGGCCGGGAGTAATCAACAATGAGCAGTTCTTC.

The rearrangement joins TRBV2 to TRBJ1-1; D may be TRBD1 (5 bases). The CDR3 has 13 amino acids. Between the trimmed V and J ends, which lost 11 bases and 8 bases, there was a span of 21 bases. Germline V gene sequence: CDR1 SNHLY, CDR2 FYNNEI. In DNA, the CDR3 is TGTGCCGCCATGACCGGGACTCTTACCGAAGCTTTCTTT. It translates to CAAMTGTLTEAFF. Together with reference TRBV2 and TRBJ1-1, the CDR3 gives the full variable domain: EPEVTQTPSHQVTQMGQEVILRCVPISNHLYFYWYRQILGQKVEFLVSFYNNEISEKSEIFDDQFSVERPDGSNFTLKIRSTKLEDSAMYFCAAMTGTLTEAFFGQGTRLTVV.

This clonotype was recorded at least ten times. V usage is TRBV9 and J usage is TRBJ2-5; D uncertain. Per the germline V gene, CDR1 is SGDLS and CDR2 is YYNGEE. This CDR3 is built from 15 residues. With 3 bases removed from V and 2 bases from J, the gap between germline ends came to 14 bases. CDR3 in DNA: TGTGCCAGCAGCGCCCGGAGCCGCTCACAAGAGACCCAGTACTTC. This sequence encodes CASSARSRSQETQYF.

This clonotype was seen ten or more times. The chain joins TRBV5-6 to TRBJ2-1; D is unclear. Germline V gene data show CDR1 as SGHDT and CDR2 as YYEEEE. The germline V and J ends were trimmed by 0 bases and 6 bases, with 13 bases remaining between them. CDR3 length: 15 residues. The CDR3 loop reads CASSLVLARSNEQFF. CDR3 nucleotide sequence: TGTGCCAGCAGCTTGGTCCTGGCTAGAAGCAATGAGCAGTTCTTC. Based on the CDR3 plus reference TRBV5-6 and TRBJ2-1, the full variable domain is DAGVTQSPTHLIKTRGQQVTLRCSPKSGHDTVSWYQQALGQGPQFIFQYYEEEERQRGNFPDRFSGHQFPNYSSELNVNALLLGDSALYLCASSLVLARSNEQFFGPGTRLTVL.

The V call is TRBV20-1, the J call TRBJ2-5; D not resolved. Trimming left V 0 bases short and J 4 bases short, with 12 bases between. The CDR3 loop spans 14 amino acids. Germline V gene lookup returns CDR1 DFQATT and CDR2 SNEGSKA (reference sequence). CDR3 nucleotides: TGCAGTGCTAGAGAGCTATTAATAAGAGAGACCCAGTACTTC. Amino acids: CSARELLIRETQYF.

This clonotype was picked up many times. This chain links TRBV5-1 with TRBJ2-3; TRBD2 agrees at 7 bases. This CDR3 spans 21 amino acids. CDR1 and CDR2 from the germline V gene are SGHRS and YFSETQ. With 0 bases clipped from V and 2 bases from J, the junction kept 21 bases outside the gene matches. This CDR3 reads CASSLVPIGAGVTPSTDTQYF. The CDR3 DNA sequence: TGCGCCAGCAGCTTGGTGCCGATAGGTGCGGGAGTTACCCCATCCACAGATACGCAGTATTTT. Combining the CDR3 with reference TRBV5-1 and TRBJ2-3 gives the whole variable domain KAGVTQTPRYLIKTRGQQVTLSCSPISGHRSVSWYQQTPGQGLQFLFEYFSETQRNKGNFPGRFSGRQFSNSRSEMNVSTLELGDSALYLCASSLVPIGAGVTPSTDTQYFGPGTRLTVL.

This clonotype appeared a single time. This chain joins TRBV5-4 and TRBJ2-7; D is unclear. The germline CDR1 and CDR2 sequences are SGHNT and YYREEE (reference sequence). This CDR3 has 14 residues. Trimming took off 2 bases at V and 1 base at J, with 10 bases between the two ends. CDR3 nucleotide sequence: TGTGCCAGCAGCTTTGACGGTTCTTCCTACGAGCAGTACTTC. Its protein product is CASSFDGSSYEQYF. Drawing the rest from reference TRBV5-4 and TRBJ2-7, the complete variable domain is ETGVTQSPTHLIKTRGQQVTLRCSSQSGHNTVSWYQQALGQGPQFIFQYYREEENGRGNFPPRFSGLQFPNYSSELNVNALELDDSALYLCASSFDGSSYEQYFGPGTRLTVT.

This clonotype was detected many times. The chain has TRBV27 and TRBJ2-1, with D perhaps TRBD2 (5 bases). Germline CDR1 MNHEY, CDR2 SMNVEV (reference sequence). The CDR3 sequence is 14 residues long. The ends were cut back, 6 bases at V and 4 bases at J, with 13 bases in the middle. CDR3 DNA sequence: TGTGCCAGCAGCCCTAGCCCACTTTACAATGAGCAGTTCTTC. Residues: CASSPSPLYNEQFF.

This clonotype was seen ten or more times. The chain joins TRBV27 to TRBJ2-1; the D gene is possibly TRBD2 (6 bases). The CDR3 has 15 amino acids. Germline CDR1 reads MNHEY; CDR2 reads SMNVEV (reference sequence). Trimming pared 2 bases from V and 1 base from J, leaving 9 bases between. This chain's CDR3 is CASSLRGGSYNEQFF. Here the CDR3 DNA reads TGTGCCAGCAGTTTACGGGGAGGTTCCTACAATGAGCAGTTCTTC.

This clonotype has a count of ten or more. V gene TRBV12-3 or TRBV12-4 combines with J gene TRBJ2-6; 14 bases map to TRBD2. The length of the CDR3 is 15 residues. V shed 4 bases, J shed 11 bases, and the junction held 4 bases outside the gene matches. In DNA form, the CDR3 reads TGTGCCAGCAGTTGGGCGGGACTAGCGGGAGACGTCCTGACTTTC. This encodes CASSWAGLAGDVLTF.

At least ten counts were recorded for this clonotype. J is TRBJ2-1 and V is TRBV28; D may be TRBD1 (5 bases). CDR1 and CDR2 (germline): MDHEN, SYDVKM. The ends were cut back, 6 bases at V and 3 bases at J, with 15 bases in the middle. This CDR3 has 15 residues. CDR3 residues: CASSLPGGHYNEQFF. CDR3 bases: TGTGCCAGCAGCCTACCTGGCGGACACTACAATGAGCAGTTCTTC.

This clonotype was detected ten times or more. The genes are TRBV7-9 and TRBJ2-3, with a weak D call TRBD2 (5 bases). The CDR3 has 12 amino acids. V lost 6 bases, J lost 8 bases, and 12 bases lay in between. The germline V gene has CDR1 SEHNR and CDR2 FQNEAQ (reference sequence). CDR3 DNA sequence: TGTGCCAGCAGTCCTTTTGGAGGTACGCAGTATTTT. It translates to CASSPFGGTQYF.

The chain couples TRBV20-1 to TRBJ2-1, with 12 positions matching TRBD2. Germline V gene data show CDR1 as DFQATT and CDR2 as SNEGSKA (reference sequence). This CDR3 contains 14 residues. Losses at the gene ends were 4 bases for V and 8 bases for J; bases not matched to a gene: 6. DNA for the CDR3: TGCAGTGCTATCGGACTAGCGGGAAGGGATGAGCAGTTCTTC. It translates to CSAIGLAGRDEQFF.

This clonotype was detected many times. The chain links TRBV7-9 to TRBJ2-7; D gene uncertain. The V end lost 4 bases, the J end lost 4 bases, and 8 bases lay between the germline ends. CDR1 and CDR2 from the germline V gene are SEHNR and FQNEAQ (reference sequence). The CDR3 spans 12 residues. The CDR3, as DNA: TGTGCCAGCAGCTCCCTGGGGTACGAGCAGTACTTC. The encoded protein is CASSSLGYEQYF.

This clonotype was counted ten times or more. The gene calls are TRBV28 and TRBJ1-2; 9 nucleotides line up with TRBD1. CDR1 MDHEN and CDR2 SYDVKM come from the germline V gene. Trimming at V came to 5 bases and at J to 3 bases, leaving 7 bases not matched to a gene. CDR3 length: 15 amino acids. The CDR3 protein is CASSTRQGVDYGYTF. CDR3 DNA sequence: TGTGCCAGCAGTACCCGACAGGGGGTGGACTATGGCTACACCTTC.

This clonotype occurred many times. The J gene is TRBJ2-2, the V gene TRBV5-1; 11 positions match TRBD1. The CDR3 sequence is 15 residues long. J was trimmed by 8 bases and V by 4 bases; bases with no gene match: 7. CDR1 and CDR2 from the germline V gene are SGHRS and YFSETQ. CDR3 in amino acids: CASSLDGQGAGELFF. CDR3 nucleotide sequence: TGCGCCAGCAGCCTGGACGGACAGGGGGCGGGGGAGCTGTTTTTT.

The sample holds many counts of this clonotype. The CDR3 reads CASSEAGAREKLFF. DNA of the CDR3: TGTGCCAGCAGTGAGGCAGGGGCGCGCGAAAAACTGTTTTTT. V and J are TRBV25-1 and TRBJ1-4; tentatively, D is TRBD1 (6 bases). Germline V gene data show CDR1 as MGHDK and CDR2 as SYGVNS. The germline V and J ends were trimmed by 3 bases and 8 bases, with 13 bases remaining between them. The CDR3 is made up of 14 amino acids.

This clonotype was counted only a few times. The J gene is TRBJ2-2, the V gene TRBV18; D is unresolved. The length of the CDR3 is 14 residues. V was clipped by 7 bases and J by 3 bases, with 12 bases between them. Germline V lookup: CDR1 KGHSH, CDR2 LQKENI. CDR3 DNA sequence: TGTGCCAGCTTCGGACGCCGTTACACCGGGGAGCTGTTTTTT. Translating gives CASFGRRYTGELFF.

This clonotype was seen ten or more times. The chain joins TRBV9 to TRBJ2-7, with TRBD2 matching over 14 bases. J gave up 1 base and V 3 bases, and 3 bases lay outside the gene matches. This CDR3 contains 16 residues. The germline CDR1 and CDR2 sequences are SGDLS and YYNGEE. Written as DNA, the CDR3 is TGTGCCAGCAGCGCCGGGACTAGCGGGAGATCCTACGAGCAGTACTTC. Translated, it gives CASSAGTSGRSYEQYF.

This clonotype was seen ten or more times. The chain uses TRBV9 and TRBJ2-7; 11 bases align to TRBD1. CDR1 and CDR2 from the germline V gene are SGDLS and YYNGEE. The CDR3 extends over 15 amino acids. Trimming removed 3 bases from V and 2 bases from J; junction bases left unmatched: 4. The CDR3 reads CASSEGQGVTYEQYF. The CDR3 DNA reads as TGTGCCAGCAGCGAGGGACAGGGGGTCACCTACGAGCAGTACTTC.

This clonotype was picked up many times. V gene TRBV27 combines with J gene TRBJ2-5; D may match TRBD1 or TRBD2 (6 bases each). Germline-derived CDR1 and CDR2 are MNHEY and SMNVEV (reference sequence). V shed 3 bases and J shed 4 bases, with 12 bases lying between them. The CDR3 is made up of 14 amino acids. The CDR3 region has the DNA TGTGCCAGCAGTTTTCTACAGGGAGGAGAGACCCAGTACTTC. As protein: CASSFLQGGETQYF.

Many counts were recorded for this clonotype. V and J are TRBV4-2 and TRBJ2-7, with 7 bases identical to TRBD2. The CDR3 contains 13 residues. CDR1 and CDR2 from the germline V gene are LGHNA and YNFKEQ. V lost 8 bases and J lost 3; bases outside the gene matches: 7. CDR3 sequence: CASGSGGGYEQYF. CDR3 sequence (DNA): TGTGCCAGCGGGTCTGGCGGGGGCTACGAGCAGTACTTC.

In its sample, this clonotype was seen many times. The chain employs TRBV15 and TRBJ1-2, with 10 bases aligning to TRBD1. The V segment lost 0 bases and the J segment 4 bases; nucleotides outside the gene matches: 8. CDR3 length: 17 amino acids. Germline loops: CDR1 LNHNV, CDR2 YYDKDF (reference sequence). The CDR3 region has the DNA TGTGCCACCAGCAGAGATCGGGGACAGGGGAACGGCTATGGCTACACCTTC. Translated, it gives CATSRDRGQGNGYGYTF.

This clonotype occurred many times. A read error may produce the germline difference seen at one junction end. CDR3 sequence (DNA): TGTGCCAGCAGCTTAGCGGGCTCCTACGAGCAGTACTTC. Amino acids: CASSLAGSYEQYF. V usage is TRBV5-1 and J usage is TRBJ2-7, with 7 bases fitting TRBD2. CDR3 length: 13 residues. Germline CDR1 SGHRS, CDR2 YFSETQ.

The sample holds one count of this clonotype. J is TRBJ1-2 and V is TRBV7-9; 9 bases are a match to TRBD1. V was pared by 5 bases and J by 4 bases, with 8 bases of the junction left unmatched. There are 15 residues in the CDR3. In germline, CDR1 is SEHNR, CDR2 FQNEAQ (reference sequence). The CDR3 DNA sequence: TGTGCCAGCAGCCCGGTCGCGACAGGGGGCTATGGCTACACCTTC. It specifies CASSPVATGGYGYTF.

Of note for this clonotype: A much bigger clone sits one base away, suggesting this may be a read error. This chain connects TRBV2 to TRBJ2-3; D is perhaps TRBD2 (6 bases). From germline, CDR1 is SNHLY and CDR2 FYNNEI. The CDR3 is 16 residues long. CDR3 DNA: TGTGACAGCAGTGAAGCGGGTAGGGGTAGCACAGATACGCAGTATTTT. Its protein product is CDSSEAGRGSTDTQYF.

This clonotype showed up many times. The chain is built from TRBV25-1 and TRBJ2-1, with 11 bases that match TRBD2. Germline V lookup: CDR1 MGHDK, CDR2 SYGVNS. The CDR3 sequence is 16 residues long. Trimming took 3 bases from V and 3 from J; bases not matched to a gene: 4. CDR3 sequence (DNA): TGTGCCAGCAGTGATTACCTAGCGGGAGGCTACAATGAGCAGTTCTTC. Amino acid sequence: CASSDYLAGGYNEQFF.